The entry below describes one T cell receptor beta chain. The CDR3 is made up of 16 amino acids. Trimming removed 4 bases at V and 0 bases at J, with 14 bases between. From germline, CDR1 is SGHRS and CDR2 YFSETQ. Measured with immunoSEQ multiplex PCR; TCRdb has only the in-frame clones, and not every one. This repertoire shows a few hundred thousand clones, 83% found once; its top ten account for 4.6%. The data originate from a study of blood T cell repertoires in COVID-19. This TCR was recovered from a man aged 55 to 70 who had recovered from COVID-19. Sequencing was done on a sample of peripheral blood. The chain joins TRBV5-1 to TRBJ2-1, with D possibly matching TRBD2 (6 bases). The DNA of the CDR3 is TGCGCCAGCAGCCGGTTGGGCGGGAACTCCTACAATGAGCAGTTCTTC. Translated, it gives CASSRLGGNSYNEQFF.